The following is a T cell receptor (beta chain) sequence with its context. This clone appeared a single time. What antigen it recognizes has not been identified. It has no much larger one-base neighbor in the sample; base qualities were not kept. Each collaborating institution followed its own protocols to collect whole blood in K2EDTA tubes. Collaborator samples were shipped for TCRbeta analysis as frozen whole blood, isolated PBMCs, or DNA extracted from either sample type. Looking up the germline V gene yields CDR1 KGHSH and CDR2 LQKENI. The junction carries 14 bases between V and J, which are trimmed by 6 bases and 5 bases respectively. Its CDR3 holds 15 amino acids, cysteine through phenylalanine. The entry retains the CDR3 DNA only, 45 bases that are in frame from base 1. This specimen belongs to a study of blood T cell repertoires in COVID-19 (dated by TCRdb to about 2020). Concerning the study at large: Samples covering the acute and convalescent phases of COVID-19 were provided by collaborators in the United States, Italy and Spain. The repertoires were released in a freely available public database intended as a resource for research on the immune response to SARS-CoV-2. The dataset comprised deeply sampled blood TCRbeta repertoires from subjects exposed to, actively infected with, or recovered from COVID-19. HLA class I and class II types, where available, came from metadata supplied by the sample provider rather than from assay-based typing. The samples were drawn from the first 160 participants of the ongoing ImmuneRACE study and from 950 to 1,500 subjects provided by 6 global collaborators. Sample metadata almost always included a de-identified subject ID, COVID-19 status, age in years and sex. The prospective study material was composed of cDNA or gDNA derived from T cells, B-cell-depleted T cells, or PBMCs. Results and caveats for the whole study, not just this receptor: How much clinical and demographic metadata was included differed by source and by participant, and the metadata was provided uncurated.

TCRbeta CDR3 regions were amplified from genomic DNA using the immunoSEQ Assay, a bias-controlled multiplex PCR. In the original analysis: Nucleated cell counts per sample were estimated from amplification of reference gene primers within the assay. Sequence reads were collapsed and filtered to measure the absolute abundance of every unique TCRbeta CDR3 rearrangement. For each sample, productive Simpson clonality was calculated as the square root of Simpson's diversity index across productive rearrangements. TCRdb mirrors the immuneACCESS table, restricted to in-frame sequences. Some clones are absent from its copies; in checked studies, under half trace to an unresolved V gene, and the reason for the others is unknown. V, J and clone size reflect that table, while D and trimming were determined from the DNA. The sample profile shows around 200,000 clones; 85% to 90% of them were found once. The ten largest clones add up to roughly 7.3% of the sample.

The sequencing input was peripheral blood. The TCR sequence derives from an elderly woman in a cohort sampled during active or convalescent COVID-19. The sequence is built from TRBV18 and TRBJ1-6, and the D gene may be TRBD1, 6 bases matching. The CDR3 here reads CASSLGTPDNSPLHF. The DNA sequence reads TGTGCCAGCTCCCTAGGGACACCGGATAATTCACCCCTCCACTTT.